A single sample gave rise to the 9 T cell receptor beta chains below, sequenced in a study of spatial heterogeneity in lung cancer. Their antigens are not known. TCRdb reprocessed the 5' RACE reads via MiXCR and lists one record per CDR3 protein. The sample holds around 15,000 distinct CDR3 sequences, about 6.5% seen once. Time point described: sample taken at primary tumor resection. Study results and caveats: Tracking of tumor mutation counts was seen in expanded intratumoral alpha and beta TCR counts.

Material: lung tumor tissue, obtained at surgery. All receptors derive from a female donor with early-stage non-small cell lung cancer.

This clonotype occurred many times. This chain links TRBV7-2 with TRBJ2-1; possibly TRBD1 for D (5 bases). V shed 7 bases and J shed 8 bases, with 18 bases lying between them. CDR1 and CDR2 (germline): SGHTA, FQGNSA. This CDR3 has 14 residues. The CDR3 here is CASTRLGPGYEQFF. The CDR3 nucleotides read TGTGCCAGCACCCGGCTGGGGCCGGGCTATGAGCAGTTCTTC.

In this sample, this clonotype turned up many times. The V call is TRBV6-5, the J call TRBJ1-5, with TRBD1 matching over 7 bases. The germline V gene encodes CDR1 MNHEY and CDR2 SVGAGI. After removal of 5 bases from V and 6 bases from J, the junction contained 16 bases not matched to a gene. The CDR3 is 17 residues long. CDR3 region: CASSPRPPRQGSQPQHF. The CDR3 bases are TGTGCCAGCAGTCCCAGACCCCCGAGACAGGGAAGTCAGCCCCAGCATTTT.

Ten or more counts support this clonotype. The chain employs TRBV29-1 and TRBJ2-3; 7 positions agree with TRBD1. In germline, CDR1 is SQVTM, CDR2 ANQGSEA. CDR3 length: 13 residues. Losses at the gene ends were 3 bases for V and 1 base for J; bases not matched to a gene: 1. As DNA, the CDR3 is TGCAGCGTTGACCAGGGGGGCACAGATACGCAGTATTTT. It yields the protein CSVDQGGTDTQYF.

This clonotype is medium-sized (0.01 to 0.1%) by share. The CDR3 here is CAISGTDRSNYGYTF. The CDR3 bases are TGTGCCATCAGTGGGACAGATCGTAGCAACTATGGCTACACCTTC. The rearrangement uses TRBV10-3 and TRBJ1-2; maybe TRBD1 (6 bases). Trimming cost V 4 bases and J 2 bases, with 14 bases left between them. Germline CDR1 reads ENHRY; CDR2 reads SYGVKD. The CDR3 is 15 amino acids.

This clonotype was found many times. The chain is built from TRBV11-1 and TRBJ2-1; 8 nucleotides align to TRBD1. The CDR3 spans 15 residues. The V segment lost 3 bases and the J segment 7 bases; nucleotides outside the gene matches: 8. CDR1 is SGHAT, CDR2 FQDESV, per germline (reference sequence). CDR3 in amino acids: CASSLGDRIYNEQFF. The CDR3 region has the DNA TGTGCCAGCAGCTTGGGGGACAGGATTTATAATGAGCAGTTCTTC.

This clonotype was seen many times. The chain combines TRBV7-9 with TRBJ2-1, with D tentatively TRBD2 (6 bases). The CDR3 has 14 residues. CDR1 SEHNR and CDR2 FQNEAQ come from the germline V gene (reference sequence). The V gene lost 6 bases and the J gene lost 6 bases, with 15 bases spanning the gap. The CDR3: CASSPQGGANEQFF. CDR3 coding DNA: TGTGCCAGCAGTCCGCAAGGCGGGGCCAATGAGCAGTTCTTC.

This clonotype has at least ten counts. The chain combines TRBV4-1 with TRBJ1-1; unclear D gene. This CDR3 is 15 amino acids long. With 1 base removed from V and 0 bases from J, the gap between germline ends came to 9 bases. The germline V gene encodes CDR1 MGHRA and CDR2 YSYEKL. CDR3 amino acids: CASSQGGILNTEAFF. CDR3 nucleotide sequence: TGCGCCAGCAGCCAAGGCGGGATTTTGAACACTGAAGCTTTCTTT.

This clonotype was seen ten or more times. The rearrangement links TRBV18 to TRBJ2-7, with TRBD2 matching over 7 bases. J was trimmed by 3 bases and V by 3 bases; bases with no gene match: 8. This CDR3 contains 15 residues. The germline V gene encodes CDR1 KGHSH and CDR2 LQKENI. Here the CDR3 reads CASSPERGIVYEQYF. The CDR3 DNA sequence: TGTGCCAGCTCACCTGAGCGGGGTATAGTCTACGAGCAGTACTTC.

Points on this clonotype: This may come from a read error, since a much larger clone is one base off. This sequence joins TRBV28 and TRBJ2-5; TRBD2 matches at 8 bases. This CDR3 region has 16 residues. V shed 3 bases and J 1 base; nucleotides not matched to a gene: 7. Looked up from germline, CDR1 is MDHEN and CDR2 is SYDVKM. For the CDR3, the DNA is TGTGCCAGCAGTTTCTTCGGACTAGCAGGCCAAGAGACCCAGTACTTC. Its protein is CASSFFGLAGQETQYF.